These 3 T cell receptor beta chains were sequenced from one sample in a study of graft-versus-host responses after intestinal transplantation. Antigens for these TCRs are unknown. Sequencing was performed with immunoSEQ multiplex PCR; in TCRdb, only in-frame clones are kept and a portion is missing. The data contain over 100,000 clones, approximately 95% of them seen just once; the ten biggest clones take up more than 2.5%. Material: unstimulated CD8+ T cells sorted from spleen or lymph node cells, obtained before intestinal transplant. These receptors were obtained from a human donor who received an intestinal transplant.

The CDR3 sequence is CASSQDYKTQYF. The DNA of the CDR3 is TGTGCCAGCAGCCAAGATTACAAGACCCAGTACTTC. The chain combines TRBV4-2 with TRBJ2-5, with no clear D. Germline V lookup: CDR1 LGHNA, CDR2 YNFKEQ. CDR3 length: 12 amino acids. V lost 0 bases to trimming and J lost 6 bases, with 5 bases between them.

This chain connects TRBV28 to TRBJ1-2, with a possible D match to TRBD1 (5 bases). The CDR3 consists of 13 residues. V lost 2 bases, J lost 6 bases, and 10 bases lay in between. The germline gives CDR1 MDHEN, CDR2 SYDVKM. The chain's CDR3 is CASSLIGTDGYTF. The DNA of the CDR3 is TGTGCCAGCAGTTTAATCGGGACTGATGGCTACACCTTC.

The chain is built from TRBV7-9 and TRBJ1-4; a weak D match, TRBD1 (5 bases). CDR1 is SEHNR, CDR2 FQNEAQ, per germline (reference sequence). The CDR3 extends over 14 amino acids. Trimming took off 5 bases at V and 4 bases at J, with 11 bases between the two ends. CDR3 sequence reads: CASSLRDNNEKLFF. For the CDR3, the DNA is TGTGCCAGCAGCCTCAGGGATAATAATGAAAAACTGTTTTTT.